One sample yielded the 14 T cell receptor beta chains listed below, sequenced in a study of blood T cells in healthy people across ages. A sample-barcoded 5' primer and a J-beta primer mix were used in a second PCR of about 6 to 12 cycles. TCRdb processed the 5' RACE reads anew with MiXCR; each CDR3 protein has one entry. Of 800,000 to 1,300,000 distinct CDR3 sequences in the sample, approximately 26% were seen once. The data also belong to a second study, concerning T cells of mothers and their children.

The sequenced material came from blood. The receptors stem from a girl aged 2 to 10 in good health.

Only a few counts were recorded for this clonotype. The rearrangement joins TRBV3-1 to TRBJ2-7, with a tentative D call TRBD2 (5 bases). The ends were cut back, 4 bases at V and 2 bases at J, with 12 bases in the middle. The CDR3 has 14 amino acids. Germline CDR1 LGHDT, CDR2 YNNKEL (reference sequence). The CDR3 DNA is TGTGCCAGCAGCCCCCGGGAATACACCTACGAGCAGTACTTC. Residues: CASSPREYTYEQYF.

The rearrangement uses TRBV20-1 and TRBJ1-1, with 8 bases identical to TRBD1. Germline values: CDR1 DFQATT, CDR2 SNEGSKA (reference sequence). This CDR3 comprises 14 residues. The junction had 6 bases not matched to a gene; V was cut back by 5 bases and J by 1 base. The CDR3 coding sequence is TGCAGTGCTCGCCGGGACAGGAAGAACACTGAAGCTTTCTTT. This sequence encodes CSARRDRKNTEAFF.

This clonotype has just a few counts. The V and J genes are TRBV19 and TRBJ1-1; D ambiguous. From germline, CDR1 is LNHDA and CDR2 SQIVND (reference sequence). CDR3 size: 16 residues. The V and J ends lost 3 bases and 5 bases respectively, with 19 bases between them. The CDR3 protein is CASSIGKLTSKTEAFF. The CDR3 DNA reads TGTGCCAGTAGTATTGGTAAACTTACTTCGAAAACTGAAGCTTTCTTT.

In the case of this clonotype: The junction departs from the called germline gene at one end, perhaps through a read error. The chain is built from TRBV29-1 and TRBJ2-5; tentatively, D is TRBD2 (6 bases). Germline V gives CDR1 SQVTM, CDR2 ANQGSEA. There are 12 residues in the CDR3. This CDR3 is CSAVAEQEAQYF. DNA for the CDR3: TGCAGCGCGGTAGCGGAACAAGAGGCCCAGTACTTC.

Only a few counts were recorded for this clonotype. CDR3 sequence (DNA): TGTGCCAGCAGCTTAATGGGACACTCGCAAGAGACCCAGTACTTC. Translation: CASSLMGHSQETQYF. This chain links TRBV7-3 with TRBJ2-5; D perhaps matches TRBD1 (6 bases). In germline, CDR1 is SGHTA, CDR2 FQGTGA. The CDR3 has 15 residues. V was trimmed by 1 base and J by 2 bases, leaving 11 bases between them.

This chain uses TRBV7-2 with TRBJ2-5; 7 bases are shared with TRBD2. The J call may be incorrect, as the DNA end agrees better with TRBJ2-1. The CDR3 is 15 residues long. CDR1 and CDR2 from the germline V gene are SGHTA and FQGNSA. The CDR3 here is CASSLVTGGMSEQFF. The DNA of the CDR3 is TGTGCCAGCAGCTTAGTGACGGGAGGTATGAGTGAGCAGTTCTTC.

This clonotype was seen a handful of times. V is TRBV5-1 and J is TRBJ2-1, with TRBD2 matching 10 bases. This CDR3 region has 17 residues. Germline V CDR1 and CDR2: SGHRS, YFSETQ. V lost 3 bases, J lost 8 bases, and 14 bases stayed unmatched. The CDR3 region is CASSSTSGEISVYEQFF. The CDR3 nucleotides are TGCGCCAGCAGCTCTACTAGCGGGGAAATCTCGGTTTATGAGCAGTTCTTC.

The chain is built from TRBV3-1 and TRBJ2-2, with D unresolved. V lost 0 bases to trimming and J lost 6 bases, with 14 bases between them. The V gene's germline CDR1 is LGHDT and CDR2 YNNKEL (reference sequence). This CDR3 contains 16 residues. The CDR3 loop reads CASSQDWAEGSGELFF. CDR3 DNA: TGTGCCAGCAGCCAAGATTGGGCAGAAGGGTCCGGGGAGCTGTTTTTT. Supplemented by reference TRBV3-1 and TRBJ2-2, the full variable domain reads DTAVSQTPKYLVTQMGNDKSIKCEQNLGHDTMYWYKQDSKKFLKIMFSYNNKELIINETVPNRFSPKSPDKAHLNLHINSLELGDSAVYFCASSQDWAEGSGELFFGEGSRLTVL.

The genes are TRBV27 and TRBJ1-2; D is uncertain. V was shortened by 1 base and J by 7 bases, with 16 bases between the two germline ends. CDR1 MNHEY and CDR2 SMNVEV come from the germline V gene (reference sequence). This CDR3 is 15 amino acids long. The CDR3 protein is CASSLLLGPNSGYTF. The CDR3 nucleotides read TGTGCCAGCAGTTTATTACTCGGACCGAACAGTGGCTACACCTTC.

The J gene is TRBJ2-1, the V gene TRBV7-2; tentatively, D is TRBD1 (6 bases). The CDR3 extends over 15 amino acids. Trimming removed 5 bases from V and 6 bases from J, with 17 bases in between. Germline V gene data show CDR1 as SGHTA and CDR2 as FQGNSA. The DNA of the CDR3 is TGTGCCAGCAGCCCAAAGGAGCAGGGGTCCAATGAGCAGTTCTTC. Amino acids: CASSPKEQGSNEQFF.

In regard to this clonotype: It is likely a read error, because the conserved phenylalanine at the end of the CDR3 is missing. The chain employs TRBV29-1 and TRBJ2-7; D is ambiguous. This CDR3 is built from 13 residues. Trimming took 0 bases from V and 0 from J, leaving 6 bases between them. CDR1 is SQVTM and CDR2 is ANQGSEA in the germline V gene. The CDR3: CSVEDRSSYEQYS. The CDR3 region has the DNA TGCAGCGTTGAAGACAGGAGCTCCTACGAGCAGTACTCC.

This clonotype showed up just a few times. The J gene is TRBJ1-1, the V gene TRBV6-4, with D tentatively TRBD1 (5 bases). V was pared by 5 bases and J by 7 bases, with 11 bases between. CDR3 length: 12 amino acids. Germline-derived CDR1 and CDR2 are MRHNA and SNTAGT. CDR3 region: CASSLGADEAFF. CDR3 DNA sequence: TGTGCCAGCAGTCTAGGGGCCGATGAAGCTTTCTTT.

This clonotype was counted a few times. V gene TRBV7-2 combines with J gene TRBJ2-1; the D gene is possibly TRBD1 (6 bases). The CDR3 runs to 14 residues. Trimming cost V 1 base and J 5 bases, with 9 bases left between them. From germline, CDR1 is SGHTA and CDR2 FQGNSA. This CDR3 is CASSLEDSNNEQFF. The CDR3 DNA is TGTGCCAGCAGCTTAGAGGACAGTAACAATGAGCAGTTCTTC. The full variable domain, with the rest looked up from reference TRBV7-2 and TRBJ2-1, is GAGVSQSPSNKVTEKGKDVELRCDPISGHTALYWYRQSLGQGLEFLIYFQGNSAPDKSGLPSDRFSAERTGGSVSTLTIQRTQQEDSAVYLCASSLEDSNNEQFFGPGTRLTVL.

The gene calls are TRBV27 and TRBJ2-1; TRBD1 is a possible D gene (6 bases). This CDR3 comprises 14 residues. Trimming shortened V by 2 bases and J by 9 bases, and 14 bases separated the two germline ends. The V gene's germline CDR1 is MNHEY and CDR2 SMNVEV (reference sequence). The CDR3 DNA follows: TGTGCCAGCAGTTTAGTGGCAGGGGTCGGTGAGCAGTTCTTC. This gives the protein CASSLVAGVGEQFF.